Presented here are 21 T cell receptor beta chains from one specimen sequenced in a study of blood T cell repertoires in COVID-19. Sequenced by immunoSEQ multiplex PCR; TCRdb stores in-frame clones only, minus some. The sample holds around 180,000 clones; approximately 80% are singletons and the top ten take less than 15%. Sequences were obtained from peripheral blood. The source of these receptors is a woman of 80 years or more with COVID-19, enrolled during active disease.

V is TRBV3-1 (or the pseudogene TRBV3-2) and J is TRBJ1-3; 8 bases line up with TRBD1. Losses at the gene ends were 2 bases for V and 2 bases for J; bases not matched to a gene: 2. The CDR3 runs to 15 residues. The germline V gene has CDR1 LGHDT and CDR2 YNNKEL (reference sequence). The CDR3 protein is CASSQWGQAGNTIYF. The DNA for the CDR3 is TGTGCCAGCAGCCAATGGGGACAGGCTGGAAACACCATATATTTT.

This chain joins TRBV6-2 or TRBV6-3 and TRBJ2-1; D unresolved. V dropped 0 bases and J dropped 12 bases, with 18 bases sitting between them. The germline gives CDR1 MNHEY, CDR2 SVGEGT. The CDR3 is 15 residues long. CDR3 in amino acids: CASSYSSEASVRQFF. Written as DNA, the CDR3 is TGTGCCAGCAGTTACTCGAGTGAGGCCTCGGTTCGGCAGTTCTTC.

This CDR3 is CASSFTGQNNSPLHF. As DNA, the CDR3 is TGTGCCAGCAGCTTCACAGGGCAGAATAATTCACCCCTCCACTTT. V gene TRBV11-2 combines with J gene TRBJ1-6; tentatively, D is TRBD1 (6 bases). The CDR3 length is 15 residues. Germline V gene data show CDR1 as SGHAT and CDR2 as FQNNGV. V lost 3 bases to trimming and J lost 5 bases, with 11 bases between them.

The chain employs TRBV5-1 and TRBJ2-2; TRBD1 aligns across 7 bases. The CDR3 covers 16 residues. With 4 bases clipped from V and 1 base from J, the junction kept 7 bases outside the gene matches. The germline gives CDR1 SGHRS, CDR2 YFSETQ. The CDR3 is CASSGMGQQNTGELFF. The CDR3 nucleotides are TGCGCCAGCAGCGGGATGGGACAGCAGAACACCGGGGAGCTGTTTTTT.

The CDR3 DNA sequence: TGTGCCAGCAGCTTAGCCCTCACTAGCGGGGGCTCTGGGGCCAACGTCCTGACTTTC. It codes for CASSLALTSGGSGANVLTF. The chain combines TRBV7-9 with TRBJ2-6; 11 bases line up with TRBD2. V was pared by 0 bases and J by 0 bases, with 4 bases of the junction left unmatched. Germline values: CDR1 SEHNR, CDR2 FQNEAQ (reference sequence). There are 19 residues in the CDR3.

The chain combines TRBV5-4 with TRBJ1-6; D remains unclear. CDR3 size: 19 residues. V dropped 5 bases and J dropped 0 bases, with 21 bases sitting between them. The germline CDR1 and CDR2 sequences are SGHNT and YYREEE (reference sequence). CDR3 protein: CASRPQMPVGGSYNSPLHF. The CDR3 bases are TGTGCCAGCAGGCCGCAGATGCCAGTCGGAGGCTCCTATAATTCACCCCTCCACTTT.

This chain connects TRBV4-1 to TRBJ1-3; D possibly corresponds to TRBD1 (5 bases). CDR3 size: 15 residues. Germline CDR1 and CDR2: MGHRA and YSYEKL. V was shortened by 3 bases and J by 0 bases, with 9 bases between the two germline ends. CDR3 DNA sequence: TGCGCCAGCAGCCACCCGACAGTCTCTGGAAACACCATATATTTT. Translation: CASSHPTVSGNTIYF.

The chain links TRBV5-1 to TRBJ1-1; 9 bases agree with TRBD1. The CDR3 loop spans 13 amino acids. Germline V lookup: CDR1 SGHRS, CDR2 YFSETQ. V trimming: 3 bases; J trimming: 6 bases; junction bases outside the gene matches: 3. The DNA of the CDR3 is TGCGCCAGCAGCTCGGGACAGGGTCCTGAAGCTTTCTTT. Protein: CASSSGQGPEAFF.

The rearrangement uses TRBV5-5 and TRBJ2-1, with 10 positions matching TRBD2. There are 15 residues in the CDR3. V was clipped by 4 bases and J by 4 bases; unmatched bases: 5. The germline CDR1 and CDR2 sequences are SGHKS and YYEKEE (reference sequence). The CDR3 region is CASSAGLARYNEQFF. Here the CDR3 DNA reads TGTGCCAGCAGCGCGGGACTAGCGCGATACAATGAGCAGTTCTTC.

A note on this clone: At one of its ends the junction is not consistent with the germline gene, which may arise from a read error. CDR3 coding DNA: TGCGCCAGCCGCTTACGGACTAGCACAGATACGCAGTATTTT. It codes for CASRLRTSTDTQYF. This chain uses TRBV5-1 with TRBJ2-3, with D maybe TRBD2 (5 bases). This CDR3 is 14 amino acids long. Germline CDR1 and CDR2: SGHRS and YFSETQ.

This rearrangement joins TRBV18 to TRBJ2-5, with TRBD1 as a possible D gene (6 bases). The V gene's germline CDR1 is KGHSH and CDR2 LQKENI. The CDR3 spans 15 residues. The ends were cut back, 2 bases at V and 5 bases at J, with 15 bases in the middle. CDR3 coding DNA: TGTGCCAGCTCACCAATCCGGGACATTGGTGAGACCCAGTACTTC. Translating gives CASSPIRDIGETQYF.

V is TRBV11-3 and J is TRBJ2-2; 8 nucleotides align to TRBD1. Germline values: CDR1 SGHNT, CDR2 YENEEA. The length of the CDR3 is 16 residues. The V and J ends lost 5 bases and 1 base, in that order; junction bases with no gene match: 6. The CDR3 sequence is CASSDYGTGNTGELFF. As DNA, the CDR3 is TGTGCCAGCAGCGATTACGGGACAGGGAACACCGGGGAGCTGTTTTTT.

In DNA form, the CDR3 reads TGCGCCAGCAGCCAGGGTCTCGGGAGGGTTTCTTTCTTT. The encoded protein is CASSQGLGRVSFF. The rearrangement links TRBV4-1 to TRBJ1-1; D is unresolved. Per the germline V gene, CDR1 is MGHRA and CDR2 is YSYEKL. Trimming pared 3 bases from V and 12 bases from J, leaving 17 bases between. The CDR3 is 13 amino acids.

V gene TRBV14 combines with J gene TRBJ1-2; 7 bases are a match to TRBD1. V lost 1 base and J lost 0; bases outside the gene matches: 11. The germline V gene encodes CDR1 SGHDN and CDR2 FVKESK. CDR3 length equals 18 residues. CDR3 in amino acids: CASSQAGQAQGPNYGYTF. The CDR3, as DNA: TGTGCCAGCAGCCAAGCCGGACAGGCCCAGGGTCCTAACTATGGCTACACCTTC.

CDR3 bases: TGTGCCAGCAGCCTTGGACGAGGGGGCGATTCTAGCACAGATACGCAGTATTTT. Protein: CASSLGRGGDSSTDTQYF. The chain employs TRBV5-5 and TRBJ2-3; 7 bases align to TRBD1. The germline V gene has CDR1 SGHKS and CDR2 YYEKEE (reference sequence). The CDR3 loop spans 18 amino acids. J lost 0 bases, V lost 4 bases, and 14 bases had no gene match.

The CDR3 coding sequence is TGTGCCAGCAGCCATTTAAAGGGCGCAGGGGCGAACACTGAAGCTTTCTTT. Translating gives CASSHLKGAGANTEAFF. The chain employs TRBV14 and TRBJ1-1; maybe TRBD1 (6 bases). There are 17 residues in the CDR3. Trimming cost V 3 bases and J 1 base, with 18 bases left between them. Germline V gene lookup returns CDR1 SGHDN and CDR2 FVKESK.

V and J are TRBV11-2 and TRBJ1-2, with a weak D call TRBD1 (5 bases). The CDR3 contains 16 residues. Per the germline V gene, CDR1 is SGHAT and CDR2 is FQNNGV. V gave up 1 base and J gave up 2 bases, with 14 bases separating them. CDR3 coding DNA: TGTGCCAGCAGCTTAGTTGGCGGGGGACTCAACTATGGCTACACCTTC. Amino acids: CASSLVGGGLNYGYTF.

This sequence joins TRBV7-9 and TRBJ2-5; TRBD2 might be the D (5 bases). V was cut by 5 bases and J by 2 bases, with 12 bases left in between. Per the germline V gene, CDR1 is SEHNR and CDR2 is FQNEAQ (reference sequence). This CDR3 comprises 14 residues. For the CDR3, the DNA is TGTGCCAGCAGCCCGAGGGTTTTTCAAGAGACCCAGTACTTC. Its protein is CASSPRVFQETQYF.

The chain employs TRBV5-1 and TRBJ1-4, with D unclear. With 2 bases removed from V and 1 base from J, the gap between germline ends came to 9 bases. CDR3 length: 15 residues. The V gene's germline CDR1 is SGHRS and CDR2 YFSETQ. CDR3 coding DNA: TGCGCCAGCAGCTTATATACGGGAACTAATGAAAAACTGTTTTTT. Its translation: CASSLYTGTNEKLFF.

This chain joins TRBV28 and TRBJ1-5, with unresolved D. This CDR3 has 12 amino acids. The germline V gene encodes CDR1 MDHEN and CDR2 SYDVKM. Trimming removed 1 base at V and 7 bases at J, with 5 bases between. CDR3 coding DNA: TGTGCCAGCAGTTTATTGCGACAGCCCCAGCATTTT. Its protein product is CASSLLRQPQHF. The full variable domain, with the rest looked up from reference TRBV28 and TRBJ1-5, is DVKVTQSSRYLVKRTGEKVFLECVQDMDHENMFWYRQDPGLGLRLIYFSYDVKMKEKGDIPEGYSVSREKKERFSLILESASTNQTSMYLCASSLLRQPQHFGDGTRLSIL.

The chain employs TRBV19 and TRBJ2-1; D may be TRBD2 (6 bases). The germline V gene encodes CDR1 LNHDA and CDR2 SQIVND (reference sequence). This CDR3 comprises 15 residues. The germline V and J ends were trimmed by 4 bases and 3 bases, with 13 bases remaining between them. CDR3 bases: TGTGCCAGTAGTAGGGTTAGCGGAATCTACAATGAGCAGTTCTTC. Residues: CASSRVSGIYNEQFF.